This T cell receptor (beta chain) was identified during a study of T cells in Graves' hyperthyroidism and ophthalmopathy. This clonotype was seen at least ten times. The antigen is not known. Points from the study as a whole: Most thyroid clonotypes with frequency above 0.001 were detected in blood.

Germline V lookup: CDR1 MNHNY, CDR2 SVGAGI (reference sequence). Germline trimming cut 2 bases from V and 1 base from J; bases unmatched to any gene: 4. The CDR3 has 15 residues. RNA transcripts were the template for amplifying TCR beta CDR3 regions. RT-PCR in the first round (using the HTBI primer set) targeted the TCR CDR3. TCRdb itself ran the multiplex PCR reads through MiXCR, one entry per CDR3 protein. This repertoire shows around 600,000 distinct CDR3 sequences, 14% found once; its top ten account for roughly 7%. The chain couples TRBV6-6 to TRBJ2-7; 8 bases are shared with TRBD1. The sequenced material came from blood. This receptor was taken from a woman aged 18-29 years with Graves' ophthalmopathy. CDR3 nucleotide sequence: TGTGCCAGCAGTTACCCCGGGACAGGTTCCTACGAGCAGTACTTC. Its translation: CASSYPGTGSYEQYF.